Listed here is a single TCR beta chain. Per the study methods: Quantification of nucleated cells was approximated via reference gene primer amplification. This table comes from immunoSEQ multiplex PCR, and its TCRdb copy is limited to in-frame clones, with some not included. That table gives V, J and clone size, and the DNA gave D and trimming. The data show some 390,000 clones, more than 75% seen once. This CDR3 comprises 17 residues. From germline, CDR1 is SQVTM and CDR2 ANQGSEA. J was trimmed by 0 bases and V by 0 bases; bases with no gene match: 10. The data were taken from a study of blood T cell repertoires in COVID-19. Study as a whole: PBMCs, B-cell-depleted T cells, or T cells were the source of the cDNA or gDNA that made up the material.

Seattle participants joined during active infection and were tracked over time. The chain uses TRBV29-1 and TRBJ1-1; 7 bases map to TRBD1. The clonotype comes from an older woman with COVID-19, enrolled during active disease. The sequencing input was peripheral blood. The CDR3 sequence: CSVEDDRGLIVNTEAFF. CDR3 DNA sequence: TGCAGCGTTGAAGACGATAGGGGGCTAATCGTGAACACTGAAGCTTTCTTT.